These T cell receptor beta chains were read from a single sample in a study of T cell responses to AZD1222 COVID-19 vaccine. Some clones are missing from TCRdb's copy, which holds only in-frame ones; the method was immunoSEQ multiplex PCR. There are 90,000 to 130,000 clones in the sample; roughly 89% occur only once, and less than 4% lies in the top ten. Material: peripheral blood, obtained on day 0 of MenACWY control vaccination. Receptor source: an adult in good health. Both conserved end residues are part of each CDR3. Fields, in order: D gene, V gene, J gene, clone size, CDR3 protein, CDR3 DNA. A D gene is named only where the DNA matches it firmly. Only part of the rows carry a size: once, few, many, or a class if the clone is expanded.

.	TRBV12-3/TRBV12-4	TRBJ1-2	.	CASSLGRYGYTF	TGTGCCAGCAGTCTCGGACGCTATGGCTACACCTTC
.	TRBV18	TRBJ2-7	.	CASSPIDGTYEQYF	TGTGCCAGCTCACCAATTGACGGAACCTACGAGCAGTACTTC
.	TRBV21-1	TRBJ2-7	.	CASSKRKREQYF	TGTGCCAGCAGCAAAAGGAAGCGTGAGCAGTACTTC
.	TRBV9	TRBJ2-1	.	CASSVGVGGSYNEQFF	TGTGCCAGCAGCGTAGGTGTCGGGGGTTCCTACAATGAGCAGTTCTTC
.	TRBV11-2	TRBJ1-1	.	CASSYKGYTEAFF	TGTGCCAGCAGCTACAAGGGGTACACTGAAGCTTTCTTT
.	TRBV11-1	TRBJ1-2	.	CASSLASNYGYTF	TGTGCCAGCAGCTTAGCTTCAAACTATGGCTACACCTTC
.	TRBV19	TRBJ1-1	.	CASSPGRLNTEAFF	TGTGCCAGTAGTCCGGGACGGCTGAACACTGAAGCTTTCTTT
.	TRBV30	TRBJ1-2	.	CAWRGGAKGSPYGYTF	TGTGCCTGGAGGGGAGGTGCTAAGGGGTCCCCCTATGGCTACACCTTC
.	TRBV5-1	TRBJ2-1	.	CASSPDFNEQFF	TGCGCCAGCAGCCCCGACTTTAATGAGCAGTTCTTC
.	TRBV6-5	TRBJ2-6	.	CASRTYSGANVLTF	TGTGCCAGCAGGACTTACTCTGGGGCCAACGTCCTGACTTTC
.	TRBV5-1	TRBJ2-5	.	CASSLGGQETQYF	TGCGCCAGCAGCTTGGGGGGGCAAGAGACCCAGTACTTC
.	TRBV11-1	TRBJ2-7	.	CASSPRWDPQQEQYF	TGTGCCAGCAGCCCGCGCTGGGACCCGCAGCAGGAGCAGTACTTC
.	TRBV7-9	TRBJ2-7	.	CASSSSGRSYEQYF	TGTGCCAGCAGCTCCTCCGGTAGGTCCTACGAGCAGTACTTC
TRBD1	TRBV5-5	TRBJ1-5	.	CASSTGAGTGGFQPQHF	TGTGCCAGCAGCACCGGAGCCGGGACAGGGGGCTTTCAGCCCCAGCATTTT
TRBD1	TRBV10-2	TRBJ1-5	.	CASSAGQSPAAQHF	TGCGCCAGCAGTGCGGGACAGAGCCCCGCGGCCCAGCATTTT
.	TRBV28	TRBJ2-5	once	CASSLMAGSETQYF	TGTGCCAGCAGTTTAATGGCGGGGTCAGAGACCCAGTACTTC
TRBD1	TRBV15	TRBJ2-6	.	CATSVGTAGANVLTF	TGTGCCACCAGCGTCGGGACAGCTGGGGCCAACGTCCTGACTTTC
TRBD1	TRBV19	TRBJ1-1	.	CASSPGQGGLNTEAFF	TGTGCCAGTAGCCCAGGACAGGGAGGCCTGAACACTGAAGCTTTCTTT
.	TRBV11-2	TRBJ2-3	.	CASSFTTDTQYF	TGTGCCAGCAGCTTCACCACAGATACGCAGTATTTT
.	TRBV5-5	TRBJ1-1	.	CASSPYRTQDTEAFF	TGTGCCAGCAGCCCATACCGGACCCAGGACACTGAAGCTTTCTTT
TRBD1	TRBV7-9	TRBJ2-1	.	CASSFPTGGPTYNEQFF	TGTGCCAGCAGCTTCCCGACAGGGGGCCCTACCTACAATGAGCAGTTCTTC
.	TRBV12-3/TRBV12-4	TRBJ1-5	.	CASSLLGYQPQHF	TGTGCCAGCAGTTTATTGGGATATCAGCCCCAGCATTTT
.	TRBV2	TRBJ1-2	.	CASSEEINSPQFTF	TGTGCCAGCAGTGAAGAGATCAATTCGCCTCAATTCACCTTC
.	TRBV19	TRBJ1-6	.	CASSADRWDSPLHF	TGTGCCAGTAGTGCCGACAGGTGGGATTCACCCCTCCACTTT
.	TRBV10-3	TRBJ2-5	.	CATQTGRGETQYF	TGTGCCACCCAGACAGGTCGGGGGGAGACCCAGTACTTC
TRBD2	TRBV2	TRBJ2-5	.	CASSAKRGGTEETQYF	TGTGCCAGCAGTGCGAAGCGGGGGGGCACAGAAGAGACCCAGTACTTC
TRBD1	TRBV19	TRBJ1-1	.	CASSILGQGFNTEAFF	TGTGCCAGTAGTATCTTGGGACAGGGGTTCAACACTGAAGCTTTCTTT
TRBD1	TRBV5-1	TRBJ2-2	.	CASSGWTGEDGELFF	TGCGCCAGCAGCGGCTGGACAGGGGAGGACGGGGAGCTGTTTTTT
TRBD1	TRBV5-1	TRBJ1-2	.	CASSWRTGGDGYTF	TGCGCCAGCAGCTGGAGGACAGGGGGCGACGGCTACACCTTC
.	TRBV19	TRBJ1-6	.	CASSRNTISTRGSPLHF	TGTGCCAGTTCGCGGAATACAATATCGACGAGAGGATCACCCCTCCACTTT
.	TRBV4-3	TRBJ1-4	.	CASSQDAWTNEKLFF	TGCGCCAGCAGCCAAGATGCTTGGACTAATGAAAAACTGTTTTTT
.	TRBV10-3	TRBJ1-1	.	CAISDRSWGGNTEAFF	TGTGCCATCAGTGACCGAAGTTGGGGAGGTAACACTGAAGCTTTCTTT
TRBD2	TRBV10-1	TRBJ2-1	.	CASTGGSYNEQFF	TGCGCCAGCACGGGGGGAAGCTACAATGAGCAGTTCTTC